This TCR beta chain was sequenced for a study of blood T cells in healthy people across ages. Germline V CDR1 and CDR2: DFQATT, SNEGSKA (reference sequence). V dropped 0 bases and J dropped 1; count of bases not matched to a gene: 4. The CDR3 runs 15 residues. The authors ran a second PCR of about 6 to 11 cycles using a sample-barcoded 5' primer and a J-beta primer mix. From the 5' RACE reads, TCRdb called clonotypes with MiXCR, one entry per CDR3 protein. Here the sample spans 1,800,000 or so distinct CDR3 sequences, about 39% being singletons. The sample holds a few counts of this clonotype. This sequence originates from a human donor in good health. The sample consisted of blood. The chain combines TRBV20-1 with TRBJ2-7, with 9 bases aligning to TRBD1. The CDR3 loop is CSARDGDRASYEQYF. DNA for the CDR3: TGCAGTGCTAGAGATGGGGACAGGGCTTCCTACGAGCAGTACTTC.